This entry describes one TCR beta chain. Assay: immunoSEQ multiplex PCR; the TCRdb copy retains only in-frame clones and omits some. This sample has around 480,000 clones; around 89% occur once, and the top ten carry around an eighth. This sample was included in a study of blood T cell repertoires in COVID-19. CDR3 size: 13 residues. Sequenced sample: peripheral blood. V gene TRBV21-1 combines with J gene TRBJ1-2. TRBV21-1 is described as a pseudogene. The TCR sequence derives from a woman in her forties or fifties with COVID-19, enrolled during active disease. The CDR3 DNA follows: TGTGCCAGCAGCAAAGAGCGGTACTATGGCTACACCTTC. Amino acid sequence: CASSKERYYGYTF.